This T cell receptor beta chain was recorded in a study of cytomegalovirus exposure and HLA in healthy donors. About the study: Later analysis reported that the 120 or so validation repertoires shared the platform of the 500 to 850 first-cohort repertoires.

As for this clone: The antigen remains undetermined.

Findings and limits, study-wide: Researchers reported that a few CMV-associated chains were confirmed in vitro as CMV antigen-specific. Cytomegalovirus association was assigned to approximately 160 TCR beta chains.

Profiling relied on immunoSEQ multiplex PCR, and the TCRdb table lists in-frame clones only, not all of them. In the table there are over 200,000 clones, 75% to 90% of which are singletons. Germline V CDR1 and CDR2: MNHEY, SMNVEV (reference sequence). Trimming stripped 11 bases from V and 1 base from J, with 11 bases between. This CDR3 spans 13 amino acids. Sequenced: PBMCs. This chain connects TRBV27 to TRBJ2-2, with D possibly TRBD2 on 5 matching bases. The receptor was isolated from a woman between 18 and 30 years old in good health and CMV-seronegative. The CDR3 nucleotides are TGTGCCGCCGCCGGGGTGAACACCGGGGAGCTGTTTTTT. Translation gives CAAAGVNTGELFF.